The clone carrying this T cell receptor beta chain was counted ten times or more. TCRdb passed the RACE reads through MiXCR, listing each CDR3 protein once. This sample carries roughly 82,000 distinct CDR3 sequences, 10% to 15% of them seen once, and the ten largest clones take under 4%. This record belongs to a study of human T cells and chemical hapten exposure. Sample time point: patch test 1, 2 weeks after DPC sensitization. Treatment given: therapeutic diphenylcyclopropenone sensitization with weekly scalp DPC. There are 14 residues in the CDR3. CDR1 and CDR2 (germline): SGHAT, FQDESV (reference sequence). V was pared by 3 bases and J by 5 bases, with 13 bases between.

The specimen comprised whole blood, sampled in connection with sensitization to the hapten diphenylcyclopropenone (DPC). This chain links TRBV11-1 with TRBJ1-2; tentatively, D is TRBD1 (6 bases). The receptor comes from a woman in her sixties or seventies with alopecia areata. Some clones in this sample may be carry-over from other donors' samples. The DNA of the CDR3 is TGTGCCAGCAGCTTGTACTCGACAGGATATGGCTACACCTTC. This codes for CASSLYSTGYGYTF.